Reported below is one T cell receptor (beta chain). What it binds is not known. The data stem from a study of blood T cells in healthy people across ages. At least 5.5 micrograms of total RNA were extracted per sample. With V trimmed by 3 bases and J by 4 bases, 7 bases remained unmatched. In germline, CDR1 is DFQATT, CDR2 SNEGSKA (reference sequence). The CDR3 loop spans 15 amino acids. Study-level findings and limits: Aged donors had fewer naive CD4+ cells and lower diversity than long-lived donors.

Through a sample-barcoded 5' primer and a J-beta primer mix, a second PCR was run for roughly 6 to 11 cycles. Template switching added a 12-random-nucleotide identifier to every cDNA molecule. TCRdb passed the 5' RACE reads through MiXCR, listing each CDR3 protein once. The sample lists hundreds of thousands of distinct CDR3 sequences, 45% to 50% seen once, with 30% to 40% in the top ten. J is TRBJ2-5 and V is TRBV20-1; 11 nucleotides match TRBD1. The sequenced material came from blood. The sequence was obtained from a woman aged 60 to 75 in good health. CDR3 nucleotides: TGCAGTGCTAGTGGCTCGGGACAGGGGGTAGAGACCCAGTACTTC. It yields the protein CSASGSGQGVETQYF.